The clone carrying this T cell receptor (beta chain) was detected a few times. Followed over time, Seattle patients had been enrolled while infection was active. The data originate from a study of blood T cell repertoires in COVID-19. At the level of the study: In each case, the material was cDNA or gDNA derived from T cells, B-cell-depleted T cells, or PBMCs.

The V segment lost 5 bases and the J segment 4 bases; nucleotides outside the gene matches: 4. Germline V lookup: CDR1 ENHRY, CDR2 SYGVKD. CDR3 length equals 13 residues. Produced via immunoSEQ multiplex PCR; TCRdb's table is partial and in-frame only. The data show approximately 150,000 clones, about 88% seen once. The sequenced sample was peripheral blood. The sequence came from an elderly woman with COVID-19, enrolled during active disease. The chain links TRBV10-3 to TRBJ2-7, with 8 bases identical to TRBD2. For the CDR3, the DNA is TGTGCCATCAGTCAGGGACTAGGATACGAGCAGTACTTC. Amino acid sequence: CAISQGLGYEQYF.